This TCR beta chain is from a study of blood T cells in healthy people across ages. The second PCR ran roughly 7 to 11 cycles with a sample-barcoded 5' primer and J-beta primers. The template-switch adaptor, which had 12 random nucleotides, put a tag on each cDNA molecule. TCRdb fed the 5' RACE reads into MiXCR, producing one record per CDR3 protein. Of approximately 900,000 distinct CDR3 sequences in the sample, under 50% were seen once. Unmatched junction bases numbered 9, after V lost 8 bases and J lost 1 base. This CDR3 has 18 amino acids. Germline CDR1 and CDR2: MGHRA and YSYEKL. This clonotype has more than one count but fewer than ten. Donors were systemically healthy Caucasian individuals from Russia aged about 6 to 100 years.

The material sequenced was blood. The sequence derives from a man aged 30-40 years in good health. The V gene is TRBV4-1, the J gene TRBJ2-3; 16 positions agree with TRBD2. DNA of the CDR3: TGCGCCAGCGAGGCGGGACTAGCGGGGGGGCCAGGCACAGATACGCAGTATTTT. Its translation is CASEAGLAGGPGTDTQYF.